One sample yielded the 9 T cell receptor beta chains listed below, sequenced in a study of blood T cell repertoires in COVID-19. Sequencing was performed with immunoSEQ multiplex PCR; in TCRdb, only in-frame clones are kept and a portion is missing. The sample holds 230,000 or so clones, just over 85% seen once. Sequencing input: PBMCs or T cells enriched from blood (not recorded which). The receptor set was obtained from a woman between 50 and 59 years old with acute COVID-19.

The V and J genes are TRBV19 and TRBJ1-6, with unresolved D. This CDR3 has 15 amino acids. Germline CDR1 LNHDA, CDR2 SQIVND (reference sequence). V was pared by 6 bases and J by 10 bases, with 19 bases between. The CDR3 nucleotides read TGTGCCAGTAGCGAACCCCCCGGGCGGGTCTCACCCCTCCACTTT. Its translation: CASSEPPGRVSPLHF.

The V gene is TRBV11-1, the J gene TRBJ2-5, with TRBD2 identical over 9 bases. The germline gives CDR1 SGHAT, CDR2 FQDESV (reference sequence). V was pared by 5 bases and J by 0 bases, with 7 bases of the junction left unmatched. This CDR3 contains 16 residues. The CDR3 nucleotides are TGTGCCAGCAGCCGAAGCGGGAGGACGTACCAAGAGACCCAGTACTTC. This encodes CASSRSGRTYQETQYF.

The V gene is TRBV24-1, the J gene TRBJ1-1; a possible D gene is TRBD1 (5 bases). This CDR3 has 16 amino acids. Trimming shortened V by 9 bases and J by 3 bases, and 22 bases separated the two germline ends. The germline V gene encodes CDR1 KGHDR and CDR2 SFDVKD. The CDR3 DNA reads TGTGCCACCTCCGCCAATCCGGGACGGGGGGACACTGAAGCTTTCTTT. It translates to CATSANPGRGDTEAFF.

The rearrangement joins TRBV24-1 to TRBJ1-2; 7 bases are shared with TRBD1. The V gene end was trimmed by 2 bases and the J gene end by 6 bases; junction bases not matched to a gene: 8. CDR1 is KGHDR, CDR2 SFDVKD, per germline. The CDR3 loop spans 15 amino acids. CDR3 residues: CATSDWAGTVHGYTF. The CDR3, as DNA: TGTGCCACCAGTGATTGGGCAGGGACAGTACATGGCTACACCTTC.

This chain connects TRBV6-1 to TRBJ1-3; no reliable D call. Trimming took off 1 base at V and 10 bases at J, with 17 bases between the two ends. The CDR3 totals 15 residues. Germline V CDR1 and CDR2: MNHNS, SASEGT. The CDR3 coding sequence is TGTGCCAGCAGTGAAGATTGGGCCAACAAATGGACCATATATTTT. Translation: CASSEDWANKWTIYF.

This sequence joins TRBV6-5 and TRBJ2-2, with 13 bases fitting TRBD2. This CDR3 contains 16 residues. The germline CDR1 and CDR2 sequences are MNHEY and SVGAGI. V dropped 0 bases and J dropped 7; count of bases not matched to a gene: 2. DNA of the CDR3: TGTGCCAGCAGTTACTCTGGACTAGCGGGAGTCGGGGAGCTGTTTTTT. Protein product: CASSYSGLAGVGELFF.

CDR3 sequence reads: CSARGQGVKYF. CDR3 sequence (DNA): TGCAGTGCTAGAGGACAGGGGGTAAAGTACTTC. V gene TRBV20-1 combines with J gene TRBJ2-5, with 9 bases fitting TRBD1. This CDR3 spans 11 amino acids. V lost 1 base, J lost 12 bases, and 3 bases stayed unmatched. Germline V gene lookup returns CDR1 DFQATT and CDR2 SNEGSKA (reference sequence).

The chain is built from TRBV6-1 and TRBJ1-4; 7 nucleotides match TRBD1. V shed 2 bases and J 1 base; nucleotides not matched to a gene: 1. There are 15 residues in the CDR3. The germline gives CDR1 MNHNS, CDR2 SASEGT. CDR3 amino acids: CASSERTGTNEKLFF. CDR3 coding DNA: TGTGCCAGCAGTGAAAGGACAGGAACTAATGAAAAACTGTTTTTT.

V is TRBV27 and J is TRBJ1-2; D perhaps matches TRBD1 (5 bases). The V gene lost 5 bases and the J gene lost 4 bases, with 14 bases spanning the gap. The germline gives CDR1 MNHEY, CDR2 SMNVEV (reference sequence). The CDR3 is made up of 14 amino acids. The CDR3 region has the DNA TGTGCCAGCAGTCCCCTCCTAACAGGCTATGGCTACACCTTC. Residues: CASSPLLTGYGYTF.